This T cell receptor (beta chain) is drawn from a study of CD8+CD57+ T cells in acquired aplastic anemia. Across the study: Average DNA yield from sorted CD4+ and CD8+ cells was about 2.9 ug.

Study-wide findings and caveats: Between patients and controls, CD8+ Simpson's diversity did not vary significantly. Overlap between patients and controls comprised 25 to 30 CD8+ CDR3 sequences.

CD8+CD57+ cell expansion had been shown by flow cytometry in patients chosen for sequencing. As a group, the patients uniformly had severe acquired aplastic anemia. This clonotype was found a few times. Its antigen remains unidentified. The ends were cut back, 5 bases at V and 3 bases at J, with 10 bases in the middle. The CDR3 contains 13 residues. CDR1 and CDR2 from the germline V gene are WSHSY and SAAADI. The use of genomic DNA as template underpinned the TCR beta VDJ and CDR3 profiling. One entry per CDR3 protein, called by TCRdb with MiXCR from the reads. In the table there are some 150,000 distinct CDR3 sequences, around 75% of which are singletons.

Sequencing input: sorted CD4+, CD8+, or CD8+CD57+ T cells (not recorded which) from PBMCs. The clonotype comes from a human donor with aplastic anemia. The chain employs TRBV10-2 and TRBJ1-1; D not certain. Here the CDR3 reads CASSPTDYTEAFF. Written as DNA, the CDR3 is TGCGCCAGCAGTCCGACTGACTACACTGAAGCTTTCTTT.